One sample yielded the 16 T cell receptor beta chains listed below, sequenced in a study of T cell changes during pregnancy in multiple sclerosis (dated by TCRdb to between 2018 and 2021). Receptors were amplified or captured by the immunoSEQ multiplex PCR assay. The immuneACCESS repertoire file appears here via TCRdb, limited to in-frame rearrangements. These files lack a portion of the clones; in checked studies, under half of the deficit traces to unresolved V genes, and the cause of the others is not known. This sample holds 130,000 or so clones; approximately 94% were observed only once. The ten largest make up approximately 6.2% of the sample. Here the sequenced sample was peripheral blood, taken before pregnancy. Every receptor here comes from a female donor with multiple sclerosis, enrolled in a pregnancy study.

V is TRBV28 and J is TRBJ2-7, with 7 bases that match TRBD1. CDR1 MDHEN and CDR2 SYDVKM come from the germline V gene. CDR3 length: 14 residues. V lost 5 bases and J lost 2; bases outside the gene matches: 6. CDR3 sequence reads: CASSPRQGPYEQYF. CDR3 in DNA: TGTGCCAGCAGTCCGAGACAGGGACCCTACGAGCAGTACTTC.

The genes are TRBV5-1 and TRBJ2-2; the D gene is possibly TRBD2 (6 bases). The germline V and J ends were trimmed by 7 bases and 5 bases, with 18 bases remaining between them. The CDR3 contains 15 residues. Germline CDR1 reads SGHRS; CDR2 reads YFSETQ. For the CDR3, the DNA is TGCGCCAGCGGCGGGGTAGCTGGGGAAACCGGGGAGCTGTTTTTT. It codes for CASGGVAGETGELFF. The entire variable domain, with the rest obtained from reference TRBV5-1 and TRBJ2-2, is as follows: KAGVTQTPRYLIKTRGQQVTLSCSPISGHRSVSWYQQTPGQGLQFLFEYFSETQRNKGNFPGRFSGRQFSNSRSEMNVSTLELGDSALYLCASGGVAGETGELFFGEGSRLTVL.

CDR3 DNA: TGTGCCAGCAGCCCGGGACTGCACAATCAGCCCCAGCATTTT. Protein: CASSPGLHNQPQHF. V and J are TRBV27 and TRBJ1-5; a weak D match, TRBD1 (5 bases). The CDR3 extends over 14 amino acids. The ends were cut back, 6 bases at V and 3 bases at J, with 12 bases in the middle. Germline lookup yields CDR1 MNHEY and CDR2 SMNVEV (reference sequence).

In its sample, this clone was seen a few times. The J gene is TRBJ1-2, the V gene TRBV19, with 8 positions matching TRBD1. CDR1 and CDR2 from the germline V gene are LNHDA and SQIVND (reference sequence). This CDR3 has 14 residues. The J segment lost 2 bases and the V segment lost 5 bases, leaving 4 bases of the junction unmatched. As DNA, the CDR3 is TGTGCCAGTAGTGCACAGGGGGGCAACTATGGCTACACCTTC. Encoded protein: CASSAQGGNYGYTF.

V is TRBV2 and J is TRBJ2-3; 9 bases match TRBD2. Per the germline V gene, CDR1 is SNHLY and CDR2 is FYNNEI. Trimming cost V 6 bases and J 5 bases; bases outside gene matches: 15. The CDR3 sequence is 17 residues long. The CDR3 spells CASREMGLALNIDTQYF. CDR3 nucleotide sequence: TGTGCCAGCAGGGAGATGGGACTAGCTCTCAACATAGATACGCAGTATTTT.

This chain uses TRBV19 with TRBJ1-3; D is possibly TRBD1 (6 bases). Trimming left V 7 bases short and J 0 bases short, with 10 bases between. CDR3 length: 14 residues. From germline, CDR1 is LNHDA and CDR2 SQIVND (reference sequence). CDR3 loop: CASTMDSSGNTIYF. The CDR3 DNA reads TGTGCCAGTACTATGGACAGCTCTGGAAACACCATATATTTT.

The J gene is TRBJ1-4, the V gene TRBV30, with D possibly TRBD1 on 6 matching bases. The CDR3 sequence is 12 residues long. Germline CDR1 is GTSNPN and CDR2 is SVGIG (reference sequence). V was clipped by 0 bases and J by 12 bases, with 11 bases between them. CDR3 residues: CAWSVVGGQLFF. CDR3 sequence (DNA): TGTGCCTGGAGTGTAGTAGGGGGTCAACTGTTTTTT.

The genes are TRBV6-5 and TRBJ2-3; no reliable D call. In germline, CDR1 is MNHEY, CDR2 SVGAGI. This CDR3 region has 14 residues. V gave up 5 bases and J gave up 1 base, with 10 bases separating them. The CDR3 region is CASSPSSGTDTQYF. The CDR3 bases are TGTGCCAGCAGTCCTTCCAGCGGCACAGATACGCAGTATTTT.

The rearrangement links TRBV28 to TRBJ2-7; possible D gene TRBD2, 5 bases. The CDR3 spans 13 residues. Per the germline V gene, CDR1 is MDHEN and CDR2 is SYDVKM. V lost 4 bases, J lost 3 bases, and 10 bases lay in between. Written as DNA, the CDR3 is TGTGCCAGCAGTTCGAGTCGGGGCTACGAGCAGTACTTC. The encoded protein is CASSSSRGYEQYF.

V gene TRBV11-2 combines with J gene TRBJ1-3, with unresolved D. V shed 0 bases and J shed 2 bases, with 8 bases lying between them. The germline CDR1 and CDR2 sequences are SGHAT and FQNNGV. CDR3 length: 15 amino acids. The CDR3 loop is CASSLDQATGNTIYF. The CDR3 bases are TGTGCCAGCAGCTTAGATCAGGCTACTGGAAACACCATATATTTT.

The rearrangement joins TRBV6-1 to TRBJ2-7; 8 bases are shared with TRBD1. This CDR3 is built from 15 residues. Per the germline V gene, CDR1 is MNHNS and CDR2 is SASEGT. Trimming took 3 bases from V and 4 from J; bases not matched to a gene: 8. CDR3 bases: TGTGCCAGCAGTGAGGTTGGACAGGGACCTTACGAGCAGTACTTC. Its translation is CASSEVGQGPYEQYF.

The rearrangement links TRBV6-1 to TRBJ2-2; unclear D gene. Looked up from germline, CDR1 is MNHNS and CDR2 is SASEGT. V was trimmed by 6 bases and J by 6 bases, leaving 14 bases between them. This CDR3 region has 14 residues. CDR3: CASSPLVSAGELFF. The CDR3 DNA is TGTGCCAGCAGCCCGTTAGTGTCCGCCGGGGAGCTGTTTTTT.

In this sample, this clone turned up once. The DNA for the CDR3 is TGTGCCAGTTCCCCCACGACGGGGACAGATACGCAGTATTTT. Amino acids: CASSPTTGTDTQYF. The chain carries TRBV2 and TRBJ2-3; a possible D gene is TRBD2 (5 bases). The CDR3 extends over 14 amino acids. Germline CDR1 SNHLY, CDR2 FYNNEI. The germline V and J ends were trimmed by 9 bases and 3 bases, with 16 bases remaining between them.

The chain joins TRBV2 to TRBJ1-1; 7 nucleotides agree with TRBD1. From germline, CDR1 is SNHLY and CDR2 FYNNEI. The CDR3 has 13 amino acids. The ends lost 8 bases at V and 4 bases at J; junction bases unmatched: 7. CDR3 coding DNA: TGTGCCAGCCTACAGGGGAGAATCACTGAAGCTTTCTTT. It encodes CASLQGRITEAFF.

This clone was seen just once. CDR3 nucleotide sequence: TGTGCCAGCAGTGAAGCCCGAACAGGAGATGGCTACACCTTC. Protein sequence: CASSEARTGDGYTF. The V call is TRBV2, the J call TRBJ1-2; D is possibly TRBD1 (5 bases). The CDR3 runs to 14 residues. Between the trimmed V and J ends, which lost 0 bases and 6 bases, there was a span of 11 bases. Germline V gene sequence: CDR1 SNHLY, CDR2 FYNNEI.

V gene TRBV28 combines with J gene TRBJ2-7, with D perhaps TRBD2 (6 bases). The germline V gene has CDR1 MDHEN and CDR2 SYDVKM. The CDR3 loop spans 15 amino acids. With 3 bases removed from V and 1 base from J, the gap between germline ends came to 13 bases. The CDR3 loop is CASSFVRAGSYEQYF. CDR3 nucleotides: TGTGCCAGCAGTTTCGTACGGGCGGGATCCTACGAGCAGTACTTC.